The clone carrying this TCR beta chain was picked up a small number of times. Its antigen remains unknown. This CDR3 is 13 amino acids long. Trimming left V 5 bases short and J 5 bases short, with 12 bases between. Germline-derived CDR1 and CDR2 are SNHLY and FYNNEI. The data were obtained in a study of T cell repertoires in cytomegalovirus infection. Study-wide points: CMV-specific TCR beta clonotypes restricted by HLA-C dominated the ex vivo response.

Using its own MiXCR run on the reads, TCRdb lists one record per CDR3 protein. The table lists around 530,000 distinct CDR3 sequences, about 26% of them singletons. Source material: PBMCs. The source is a human donor in good health (CMV status not recorded). Some clones in this sample may be carry-over from other donors' samples. The V and J genes are TRBV2 and TRBJ2-5; the D gene is possibly TRBD2 (6 bases). The CDR3 region is CASSIRESETQYF. CDR3 DNA: TGTGCCAGCAGTATCCGGGAGAGCGAGACCCAGTACTTC.